This T cell receptor (beta chain) was recovered during a study of T cells in localized non-small cell lung cancer. Generated by immunoSEQ multiplex PCR, the TCRdb table keeps only in-frame clones and is missing some. This sample has tens of thousands of clones, with 88% found just once. This sample comprised peripheral blood, obtained before any cancer treatment. The clonotype was recovered from a female donor older than 55 with stage III squamous cell lung carcinoma.

CDR3 sequence reads: CASSLGQGGAFF. In DNA form, the CDR3 reads TGTGCCAGCAGCTTGGGACAGGGGGGAGCTTTCTTT. The genes are TRBV11-3 and TRBJ1-1; 11 bases are a match to TRBD1. Germline values: CDR1 SGHNT, CDR2 YENEEA. The junction had 1 base not matched to a gene; V was cut back by 3 bases and J by 10 bases. The CDR3 runs to 12 residues.